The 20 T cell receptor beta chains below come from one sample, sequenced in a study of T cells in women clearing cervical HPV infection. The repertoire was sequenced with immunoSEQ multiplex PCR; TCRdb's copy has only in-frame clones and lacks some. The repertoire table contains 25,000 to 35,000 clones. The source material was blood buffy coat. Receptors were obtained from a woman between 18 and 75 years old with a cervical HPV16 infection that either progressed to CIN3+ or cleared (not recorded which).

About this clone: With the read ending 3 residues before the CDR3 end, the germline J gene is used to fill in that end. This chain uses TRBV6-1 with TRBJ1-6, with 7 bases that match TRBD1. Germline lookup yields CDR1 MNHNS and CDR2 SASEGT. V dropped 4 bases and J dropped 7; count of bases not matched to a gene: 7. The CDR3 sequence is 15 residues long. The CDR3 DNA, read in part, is TGTGCCAGCAGTGCCCCGGGACAGCTAAATTCACCC. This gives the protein CASSAPGQLNSP. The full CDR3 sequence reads CASSAPGQLNSPLHF.

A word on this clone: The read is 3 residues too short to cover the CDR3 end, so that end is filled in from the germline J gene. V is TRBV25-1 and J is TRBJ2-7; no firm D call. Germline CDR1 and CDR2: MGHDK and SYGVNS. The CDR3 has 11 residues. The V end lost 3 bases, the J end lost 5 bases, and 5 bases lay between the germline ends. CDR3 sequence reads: CASSDSHEQYF. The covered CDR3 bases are TGTGCCAGCAGTGATAGCCACGAG.

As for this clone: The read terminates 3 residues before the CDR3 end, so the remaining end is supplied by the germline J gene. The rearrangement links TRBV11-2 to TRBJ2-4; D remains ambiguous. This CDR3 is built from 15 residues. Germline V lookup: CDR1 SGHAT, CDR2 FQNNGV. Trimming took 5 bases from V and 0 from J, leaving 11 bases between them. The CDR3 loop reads CASSRHAVAKNIQYF. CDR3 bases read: TGTGCCAGCAGCAGACATGCCGTAGCCAAAAACATT.

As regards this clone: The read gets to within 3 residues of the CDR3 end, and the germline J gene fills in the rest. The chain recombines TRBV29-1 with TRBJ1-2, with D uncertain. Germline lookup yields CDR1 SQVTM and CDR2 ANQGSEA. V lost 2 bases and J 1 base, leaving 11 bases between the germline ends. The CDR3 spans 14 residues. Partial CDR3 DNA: TGCAGCGTTGAATTGATCGATAGTAACTATGGC. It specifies CSVELIDSNYG. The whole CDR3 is CSVELIDSNYGYTF.

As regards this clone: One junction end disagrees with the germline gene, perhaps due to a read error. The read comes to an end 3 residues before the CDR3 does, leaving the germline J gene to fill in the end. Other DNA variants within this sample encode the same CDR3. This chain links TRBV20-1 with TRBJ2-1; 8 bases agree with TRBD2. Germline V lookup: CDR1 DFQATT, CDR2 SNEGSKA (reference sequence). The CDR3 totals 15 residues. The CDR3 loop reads CSARDIQREYNEQFF. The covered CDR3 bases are TGCAGCGCTAGAGATATCCAGCGGGAGTACAATGAG.

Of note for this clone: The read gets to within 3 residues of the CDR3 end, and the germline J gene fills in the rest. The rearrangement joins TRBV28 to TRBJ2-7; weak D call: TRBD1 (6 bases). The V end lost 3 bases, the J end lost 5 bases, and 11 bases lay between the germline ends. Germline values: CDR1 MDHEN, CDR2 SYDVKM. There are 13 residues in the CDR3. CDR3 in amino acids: CASSLSGVNEQYF. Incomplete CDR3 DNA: TGTGCCAGCAGTTTGTCAGGGGTAAACGAG.

The CDR3 reads CASSFRGTEQYF. The DNA read from the CDR3 is TGTGCCAGCAGCTTCCGGGGTACCGAG. V usage is TRBV7-8 and J usage is TRBJ2-7, with D possibly being TRBD2 (5 bases). Coverage ceases 3 residues before the CDR3 finishes, and the germline J gene fills in the end. CDR1 and CDR2 (germline): SGHVS, FQNEAQ. Trimming took 3 bases from V and 6 from J, leaving 9 bases between them. The CDR3 contains 12 residues.

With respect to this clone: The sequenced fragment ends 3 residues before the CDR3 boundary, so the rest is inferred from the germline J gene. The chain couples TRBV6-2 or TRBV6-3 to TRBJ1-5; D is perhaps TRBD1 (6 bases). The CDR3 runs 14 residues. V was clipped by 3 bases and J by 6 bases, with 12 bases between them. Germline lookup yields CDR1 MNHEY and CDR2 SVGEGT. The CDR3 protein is CASSYRGGGQPQHF. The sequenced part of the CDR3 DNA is TGTGCCAGCAGTTATAGGGGGGGCGGTCAGCCC.

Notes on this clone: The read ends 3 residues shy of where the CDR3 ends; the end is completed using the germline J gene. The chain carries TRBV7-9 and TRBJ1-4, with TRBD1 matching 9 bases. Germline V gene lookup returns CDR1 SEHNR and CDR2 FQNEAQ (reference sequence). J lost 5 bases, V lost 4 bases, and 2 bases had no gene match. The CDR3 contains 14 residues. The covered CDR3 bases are TGTGCCAGCAGCTCCGGGACAGGGAATGAAAAA. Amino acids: CASSSGTGNEK. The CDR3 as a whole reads CASSSGTGNEKLFF.

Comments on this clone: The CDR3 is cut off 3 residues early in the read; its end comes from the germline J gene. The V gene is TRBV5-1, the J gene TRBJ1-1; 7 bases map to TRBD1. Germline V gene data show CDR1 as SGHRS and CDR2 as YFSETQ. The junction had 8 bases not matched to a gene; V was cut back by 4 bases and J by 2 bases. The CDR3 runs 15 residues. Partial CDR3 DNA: TGCGCCAGCAGCCCGGGGACAGAGGTAAACACTGAA. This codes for CASSPGTEVNTE. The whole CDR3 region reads CASSPGTEVNTEAFF. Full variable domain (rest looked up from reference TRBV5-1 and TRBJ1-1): KAGVTQTPRYLIKTRGQQVTLSCSPISGHRSVSWYQQTPGQGLQFLFEYFSETQRNKGNFPGRFSGRQFSNSRSEMNVSTLELGDSALYLCASSPGTEVNTEAFFGQGTRLTVV.

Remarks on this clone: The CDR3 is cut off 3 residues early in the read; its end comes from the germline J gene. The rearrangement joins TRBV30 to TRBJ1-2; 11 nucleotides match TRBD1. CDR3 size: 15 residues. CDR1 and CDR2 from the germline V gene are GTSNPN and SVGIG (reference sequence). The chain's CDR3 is CAWSVLGQGAWGYTF. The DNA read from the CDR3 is TGTGCCTGGAGTGTACTCGGACAGGGGGCTTGGGGC.

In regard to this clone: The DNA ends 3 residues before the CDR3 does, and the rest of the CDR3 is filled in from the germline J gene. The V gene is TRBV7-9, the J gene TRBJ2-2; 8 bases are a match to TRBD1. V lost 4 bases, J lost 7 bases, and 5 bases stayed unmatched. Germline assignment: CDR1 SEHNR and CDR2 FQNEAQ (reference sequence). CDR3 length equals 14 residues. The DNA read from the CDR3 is TGTGCCAGCAGCTCCCAGGGGGCAAGCGGGGAG. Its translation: CASSSQGASGE. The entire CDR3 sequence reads CASSSQGASGELFF.

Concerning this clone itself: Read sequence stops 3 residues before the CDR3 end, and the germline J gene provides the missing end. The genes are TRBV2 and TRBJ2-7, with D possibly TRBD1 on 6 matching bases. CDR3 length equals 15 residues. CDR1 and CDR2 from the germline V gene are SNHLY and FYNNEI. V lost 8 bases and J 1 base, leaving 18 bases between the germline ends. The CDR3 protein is CASLPGHSTSYEQYF. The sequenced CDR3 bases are TGTGCCAGCCTACCGGGACACTCTACATCCTACGAG.

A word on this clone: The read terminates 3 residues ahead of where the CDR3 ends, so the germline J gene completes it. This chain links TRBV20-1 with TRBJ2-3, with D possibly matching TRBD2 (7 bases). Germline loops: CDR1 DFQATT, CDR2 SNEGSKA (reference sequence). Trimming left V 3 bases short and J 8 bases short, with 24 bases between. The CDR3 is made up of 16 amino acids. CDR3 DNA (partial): TGCAGTGCTAGTCGGGGAGGGGGGGGCTCAGCAGGTACG. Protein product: CSASRGGGGSAGT. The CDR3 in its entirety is CSASRGGGGSAGTQYF.

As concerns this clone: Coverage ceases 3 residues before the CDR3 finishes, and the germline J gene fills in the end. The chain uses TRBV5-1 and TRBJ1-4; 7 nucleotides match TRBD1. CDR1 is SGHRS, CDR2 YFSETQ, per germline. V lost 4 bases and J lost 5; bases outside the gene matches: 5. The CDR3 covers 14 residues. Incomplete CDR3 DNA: TGCGCCAGCAGCCACAGGGGTCAGAATGAAAAA. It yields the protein CASSHRGQNEK. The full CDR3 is CASSHRGQNEKLFF. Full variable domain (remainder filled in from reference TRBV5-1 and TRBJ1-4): KAGVTQTPRYLIKTRGQQVTLSCSPISGHRSVSWYQQTPGQGLQFLFEYFSETQRNKGNFPGRFSGRQFSNSRSEMNVSTLELGDSALYLCASSHRGQNEKLFFGSGTQLSVL.

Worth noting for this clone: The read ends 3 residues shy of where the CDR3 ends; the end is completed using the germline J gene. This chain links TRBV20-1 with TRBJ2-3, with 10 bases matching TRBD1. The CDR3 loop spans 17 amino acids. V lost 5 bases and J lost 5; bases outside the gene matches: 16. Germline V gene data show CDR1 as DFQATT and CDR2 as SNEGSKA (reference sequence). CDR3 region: CSAGGERTGGIGDTQYF. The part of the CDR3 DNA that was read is TGCAGTGCTGGGGGTGAGAGGACAGGGGGAATTGGAGATACG.

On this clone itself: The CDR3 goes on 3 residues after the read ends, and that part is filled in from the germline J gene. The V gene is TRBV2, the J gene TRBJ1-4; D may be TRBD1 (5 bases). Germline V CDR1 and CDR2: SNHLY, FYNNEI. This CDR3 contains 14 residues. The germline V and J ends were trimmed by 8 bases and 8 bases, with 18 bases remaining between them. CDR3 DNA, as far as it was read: TGTGCCAGCGGGGCTTCTATCAACCGGGAAAAA. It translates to CASGASINREK. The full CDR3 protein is CASGASINREKLFF.

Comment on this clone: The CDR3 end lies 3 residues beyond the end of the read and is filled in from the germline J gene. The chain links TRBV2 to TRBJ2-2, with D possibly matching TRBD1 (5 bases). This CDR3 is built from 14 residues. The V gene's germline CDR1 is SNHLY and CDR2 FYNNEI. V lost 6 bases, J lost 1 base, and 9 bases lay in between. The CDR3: CASRQGENTGELFF. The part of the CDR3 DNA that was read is TGTGCCAGCAGGCAAGGGGAGAACACCGGGGAG.

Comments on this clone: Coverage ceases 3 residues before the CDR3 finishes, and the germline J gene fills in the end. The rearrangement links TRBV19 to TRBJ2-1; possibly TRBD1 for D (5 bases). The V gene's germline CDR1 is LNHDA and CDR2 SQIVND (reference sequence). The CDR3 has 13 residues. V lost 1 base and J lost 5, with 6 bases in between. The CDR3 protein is CASSIVDNNEQFF. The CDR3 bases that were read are TGTGCCAGTAGTATAGTGGACAACAATGAG.

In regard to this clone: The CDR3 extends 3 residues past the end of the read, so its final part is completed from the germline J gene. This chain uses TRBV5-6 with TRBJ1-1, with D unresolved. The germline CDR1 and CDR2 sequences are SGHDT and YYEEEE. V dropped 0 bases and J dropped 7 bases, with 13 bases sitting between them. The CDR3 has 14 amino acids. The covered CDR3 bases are TGTGCCAGCAGCTTGGGTTCCCCTTTTAGTGAA. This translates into CASSLGSPFSE. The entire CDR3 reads CASSLGSPFSEAFF.